These 2 T cell receptor beta chains originate from one sample sequenced in a study of OX40 agonist ivuxolimab in advanced cancers. TCRdb's copy holds only in-frame clones and misses some; the assay was immunoSEQ multiplex PCR. The sample has roughly 46,000 clones, roughly nine tenths seen once. Specimen: CD4+ or CD8+ T cells sorted from blood, collected in a trial of the OX40 agonist ivuxolimab. Receptors were obtained from an adult with an advanced solid tumor such as melanoma, head and neck, liver or kidney cancer.

This chain links TRBV6-1 with TRBJ2-2; D unclear. The CDR3 runs 13 residues. Germline CDR1 is MNHNS and CDR2 is SASEGT. The V and J ends lost 3 bases and 2 bases respectively, with 4 bases between them. This CDR3 reads CASSEANTGELFF. In DNA, the CDR3 is TGTGCCAGCAGTGAGGCCAACACCGGGGAGCTGTTTTTT.

The V gene is TRBV2, the J gene TRBJ1-3; 8 bases fit TRBD1. CDR3 size: 15 residues. V dropped 6 bases and J dropped 4; count of bases not matched to a gene: 8. CDR1 is SNHLY and CDR2 is FYNNEI in the germline V gene. The CDR3: CASRGQGAIGNTIYF. The CDR3 bases are TGTGCCAGCAGGGGGCAGGGGGCTATCGGAAACACCATATATTTT.